This entry features one TCR beta chain sequence. No antigen is known for it. Base qualities are not recorded, but no much larger clone differs from it by a single base. This sample was included in a study of blood T cells in healthy people across ages (dated by TCRdb to between 2014 and 2017). For the study in its entirety: In model experiments, template switching captured about one uniquely barcoded TCR beta cDNA molecule for every two T cells. Four age groups were formed from the donors: young (average approximately 15 years), middle-aged (approximately 42), aged (62) and long-lived (about 75). Two additional independent replicas of 1 million unique cDNA reads from the same blood draw were analyzed for two donors (one aged 18 to 29 and one aged 80 or older). Using deep sequencing normalized with unique cDNA molecular identifiers, the study measured how TCR beta repertoire diversity changes with age. To avoid experimental bias, donors of different ages were distributed randomly across sequencing lanes. The study at large found these results: The long-lived group showed more naive CD4+ T cells, fewer expanded clones and increased TCR diversity than the aged group, suggesting age selection. Conclusive comparison of naive and antigen-experienced compartments was prevented by the profiling of bulk unsorted PBMCs. Observed TCR beta diversity per million T cells fell roughly linearly with age, and a significant reduction was already apparent by age roughly 41. Total diversity estimates from one million sequenced T cells were considered lower bounds and underestimates. The percentage of naive T cells measured by flow cytometry correlated strongly with observed TCR beta diversity. Donor CMV infection status was unknown, potentially confounding age-related changes in expanded clonotypes.

The 39 donors, aged about 6 to 90 years, were systemically healthy Caucasian individuals from Russia. Roughly 10 milliliters of peripheral blood were drawn from each donor into EDTA-treated Vacutainer tubes. PBMCs were isolated by Ficoll-Paque density-gradient centrifugation, with at least 7 million obtained per sample. Total RNA, at least 6 micrograms per sample, was extracted from PBMCs with Trizol reagent. The percentages of naive CD45RAhigh/CD27high T cells were determined by flow cytometry on a PBMC aliquot from every donor. The CDR3 contains 17 residues, cysteine and phenylalanine counted. CDR3 DNA is the only sequence kept; it has 51 bases, read in frame from the first base. V ends up 5 bases short and J 2 bases short, with an unmatched junction base count of 13. Library construction relied on 5' RACE. The instrument given in TCRdb is Illumina HiSeq 2500. A second roughly 7 to 11 cycle PCR used a sample-barcoded 5' primer and a J-beta primer mix. A template-switch 5' adaptor carrying 12 random nucleotides introduced a unique molecular identifier onto each TCR beta cDNA molecule. Each sample yielded at least 3 million CDR3-containing paired-end reads. First-strand cDNA synthesis was performed from all RNA using the Mint cDNA synthesis kit, with priming by a TRBC-specific oligonucleotide. All cDNA was treated with uracil-DNA glycosylase and then went through a first 18-cycle PCR with the universal primers M1SS and BC2_uni_R. In the original analysis: For normalization, 1 million high-quality reads, each with a distinct molecular identifier, were randomly selected from each sample. Instead of being binned into consensus sequences, reads that shared molecular identifiers were thrown out. MiTCR, set to a Q25 quality threshold and the strictest error-elimination algorithm, was used for CDR3 identification, clonotype clustering and error correction. A nonparametric unseen species model with Euler transformation was used to estimate lower-bound total TCR beta diversity. TCRdb's own reprocessing of the public reads used fastp at Q25 and MiXCR and kept productive beta chains. Records with the same CDR3 protein are collapsed into one entry carrying the most frequent genes and DNA. TCRdb, not the original authors, processed these V and J calls. This sample holds about 970,000 distinct CDR3 sequences; approximately 50% were observed only once. The biggest ten clones account for roughly 23% of the sample.

The specimen was blood. The V and J segments used are TRBV12-3 or TRBV12-4 and TRBJ2-3, and TRBD1 aligns with 7 junction nucleotides. The receptor was derived from a woman aged 55-69 years in good health. In nucleotides, the sequence is TGTGCCAGCAGTGGACAGGCCCCCTCCACACACACAGATACGCAGTATTTT. It translates to CASSGQAPSTHTDTQYF.